This TCR beta chain is drawn from a study of technical replicates of blood from a handful of donors. The table came from immunoSEQ multiplex PCR; TCRdb's copy has only in-frame clones and leaves some out. Among under 95,000 clones listed, approximately 92% were seen once. The length of the CDR3 is 15 residues. V lost 5 bases and J lost 4, with 15 bases in between. The germline V gene has CDR1 SGHVS and CDR2 FQNEAQ. Source material: T cells isolated from PBMCs. The TCR originated in a human donor in good health. The rearrangement uses TRBV7-8 and TRBJ2-1; D is possibly TRBD2 (6 bases). CDR3 sequence reads: CASSERLARYNEQFF. Here the CDR3 DNA reads TGTGCCAGCAGCGAAAGGCTAGCGCGGTACAATGAGCAGTTCTTC.